This T cell receptor beta chain was documented in a study of blood T cell repertoires in COVID-19 (TCRdb year 2020). About the full investigation: Samples from collaborators originated in the United States, Italy and Spain and spanned both the acute and convalescent phases of COVID-19. Subjects who had been exposed to COVID-19, were actively infected with it, or had recovered from it provided the deeply sampled blood TCRbeta repertoires that made up the dataset. Sample metadata almost always included a de-identified subject ID, COVID-19 status, age in years and sex. The samples were drawn from the first 160 participants of the ongoing ImmuneRACE study and from more than 1,000 subjects provided by 6 global collaborators. The prospective study material was composed of cDNA or gDNA derived from T cells, B-cell-depleted T cells, or PBMCs. The repertoires were released in a freely available public database meant as a resource for research on the immune response to SARS-CoV-2. Where HLA class I and class II types were available, the types were taken from metadata supplied by the sample provider, not from assay-based typing.

Comment on this clone: Its antigen is not yet known. Base-call qualities are not available, and no considerably larger clone is one nucleotide away.

General conclusions and limits of the study: Clinical and demographic metadata were provided uncurated, with the amount varying by source and participant.

TCRbeta CDR3 regions were amplified from genomic DNA by means of the immunoSEQ Assay, a bias-controlled multiplex PCR. From the authors' description of their analysis: The number of nucleated cells in each sample was estimated from the amplification of reference gene primers within the assay. To quantify the absolute abundance of each unique TCRbeta CDR3 rearrangement, sequence reads were collapsed and filtered. For each sample, productive Simpson clonality was calculated by taking the square root of Simpson's diversity index across productive rearrangements. The clones in this table, taken by TCRdb from immuneACCESS, are in-frame only. Not every clone is retained; where verified, under half of the shortfall comes from an unresolved V gene, and the cause of the rest is unknown. Clone size and V and J calls were adopted from that table, with D and trimming inferred from the DNA. A total of about 380,000 clones appear in this sample, around 84% of them only once. 3.6% of the sample is in the top ten clones.

Collaborating institutions collected whole blood in K2EDTA tubes following their own protocols. For TCRbeta analysis, collaborator samples were shipped as frozen whole blood, as isolated PBMCs, or as DNA extracted from either sample type. This clonotype was sampled from a woman aged 18-29 years with acute or convalescent COVID-19. The sequencing sample was made of peripheral blood.

The CDR3 protein is CSVASQTSGDHYNEQFF. The sequenced DNA: TGCAGCGTCGCCTCCCAGACTAGCGGAGATCACTACAATGAGCAGTTCTTC. The V and J genes are TRBV29-1 and TRBJ2-1; TRBD2 aligns with 9 central bases. V and J are trimmed by 6 bases and 3 bases, and the gene matches miss 15 bases of the junction. The CDR3 runs 17 residues from the cysteine to the phenylalanine. Only the CDR3 region is kept as DNA, spanning 51 bases read in frame from base 1. As encoded in the germline V gene, CDR1 is SQVTM while CDR2 is ANQGSEA.